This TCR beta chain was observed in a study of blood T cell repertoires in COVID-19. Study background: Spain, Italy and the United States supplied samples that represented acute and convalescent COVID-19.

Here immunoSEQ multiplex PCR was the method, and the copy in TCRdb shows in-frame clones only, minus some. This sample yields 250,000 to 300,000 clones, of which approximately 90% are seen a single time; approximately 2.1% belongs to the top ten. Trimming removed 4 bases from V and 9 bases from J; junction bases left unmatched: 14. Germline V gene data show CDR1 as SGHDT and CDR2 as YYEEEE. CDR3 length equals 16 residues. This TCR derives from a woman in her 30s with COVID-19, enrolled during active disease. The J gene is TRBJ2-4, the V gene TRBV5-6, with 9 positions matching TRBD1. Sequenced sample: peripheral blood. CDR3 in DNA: TGTGCCAGCAGCCCTTGGGGGGGACAGGGACTATCCATTCAGTACTTC. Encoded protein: CASSPWGGQGLSIQYF.